The sequence of this TCR beta chain was determined in a study of shared clonotypes between healthy human individuals. Across the study: Researchers assigned three CD4 naive, three CD4 memory, two CD8 naive and one CD8 memory plate to each donor.

As concerns this clone: Its antigen is not identified.

All donors were Caucasian adults living in Nashville, Tennessee. This CDR3 spans 13 amino acids. V shed 5 bases and J shed 2 bases, with 7 bases lying between them. Germline V gives CDR1 WSHSY, CDR2 SAAADI. Genomic DNA of each subset was evenly split across several immunoSEQ plates. The protocol was immunoSEQ multiplex PCR, while the TCRdb copy is restricted to in-frame clones and leaves out a portion. This table has around 330,000 clones, 74% appearing once. Overall study results and limits: Donor clonotype sharing was expected to depend on sequencing depth.

The chain links TRBV10-2 to TRBJ1-5, with no clear D. Sequencing was performed on memory CD4+ T cells sorted from blood. As to subset: CD45RA-negative fraction. The receptor's source is a man aged 30 to 39 in good health. DNA for the CDR3: TGCGCCAGCAGTCTTAGGGGCAATCAGCCCCAGCATTTT. Its translation is CASSLRGNQPQHF.